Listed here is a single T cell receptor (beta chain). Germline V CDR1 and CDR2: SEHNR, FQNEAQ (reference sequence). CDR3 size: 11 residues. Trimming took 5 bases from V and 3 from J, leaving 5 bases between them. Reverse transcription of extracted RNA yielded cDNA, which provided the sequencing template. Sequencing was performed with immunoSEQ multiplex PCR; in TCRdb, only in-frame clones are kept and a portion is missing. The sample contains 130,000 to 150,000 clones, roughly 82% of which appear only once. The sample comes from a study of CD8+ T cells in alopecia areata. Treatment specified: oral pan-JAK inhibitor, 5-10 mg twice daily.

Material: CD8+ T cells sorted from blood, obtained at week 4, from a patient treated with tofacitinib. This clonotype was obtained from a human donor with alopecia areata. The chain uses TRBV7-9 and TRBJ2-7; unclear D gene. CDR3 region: CASSPNYEQYF. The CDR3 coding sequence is TGTGCCAGCAGCCCAAACTACGAGCAGTACTTC.